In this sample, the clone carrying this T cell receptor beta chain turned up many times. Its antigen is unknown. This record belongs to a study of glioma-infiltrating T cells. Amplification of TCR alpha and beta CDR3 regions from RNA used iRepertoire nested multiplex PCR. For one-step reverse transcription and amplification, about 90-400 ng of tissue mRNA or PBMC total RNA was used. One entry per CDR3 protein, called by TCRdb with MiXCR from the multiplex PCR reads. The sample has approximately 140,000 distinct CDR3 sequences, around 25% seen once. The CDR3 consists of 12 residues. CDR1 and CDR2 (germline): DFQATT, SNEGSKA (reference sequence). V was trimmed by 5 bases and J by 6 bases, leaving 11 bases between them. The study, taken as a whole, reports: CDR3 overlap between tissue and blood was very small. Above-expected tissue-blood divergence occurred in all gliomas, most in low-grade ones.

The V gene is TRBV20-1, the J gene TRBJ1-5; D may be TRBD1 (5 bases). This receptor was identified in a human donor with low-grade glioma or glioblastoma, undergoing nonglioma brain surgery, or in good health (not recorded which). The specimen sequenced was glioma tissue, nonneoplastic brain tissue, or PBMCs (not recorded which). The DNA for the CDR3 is TGCAGTGCTCGACAGAAAACTCAGCCCCAGCATTTT. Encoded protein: CSARQKTQPQHF.